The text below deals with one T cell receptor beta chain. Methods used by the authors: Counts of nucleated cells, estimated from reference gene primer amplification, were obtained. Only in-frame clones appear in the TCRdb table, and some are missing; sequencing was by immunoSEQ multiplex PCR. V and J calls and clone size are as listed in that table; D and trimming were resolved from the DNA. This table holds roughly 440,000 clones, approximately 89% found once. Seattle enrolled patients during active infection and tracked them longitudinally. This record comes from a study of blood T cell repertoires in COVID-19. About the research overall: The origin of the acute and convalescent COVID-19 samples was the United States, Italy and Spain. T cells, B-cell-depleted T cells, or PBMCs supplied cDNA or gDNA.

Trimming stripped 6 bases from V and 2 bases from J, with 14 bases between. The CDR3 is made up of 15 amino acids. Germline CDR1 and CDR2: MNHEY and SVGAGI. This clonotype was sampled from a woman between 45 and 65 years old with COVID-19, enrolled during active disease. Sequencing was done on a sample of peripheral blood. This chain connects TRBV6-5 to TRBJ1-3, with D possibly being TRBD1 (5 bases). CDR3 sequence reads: CASSPGGEPGNTIYF. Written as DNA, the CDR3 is TGTGCCAGCAGCCCGGGAGGGGAGCCTGGAAACACCATATATTTT.